This T cell receptor (beta chain) was observed in a study of T cell responses to AZD1222 COVID-19 vaccine. In regard to this clone: Its cognate antigen is unknown.

Here immunoSEQ multiplex PCR was the method, and the copy in TCRdb shows in-frame clones only, minus some. The data show 120,000 to 150,000 clones, approximately 95% seen once. CDR1 is SGHTA and CDR2 is FQGNSA in the germline V gene. V lost 5 bases to trimming and J lost 4 bases, with 15 bases between them. The CDR3 is 15 amino acids. Study findings and constraints: Clonal diversity may have been underestimated in mostly white British donors. Every sample of the repertoires postdated the peak T cell response.

Specimen: peripheral blood, collected on day 0 of MenACWY control vaccination. This chain joins TRBV7-2 and TRBJ1-3; D might be TRBD1 (6 bases). This TCR was sampled from an adult in good health. CDR3 nucleotide sequence: TGTGCCAGCAGCCTAACAAGGGACATAGGAAACACCATATATTTT. Protein product: CASSLTRDIGNTIYF.